Reported below is one TCR beta chain. The CDR3 is 16 residues long. V was cut by 3 bases and J by 1 base, with 15 bases left in between. In germline, CDR1 is KGHSH, CDR2 LQKENI. The data are from a study of blood T cell repertoires in COVID-19. In the study's own analysis: Estimation of nucleated cell counts was performed using reference gene primer amplification. This table comes from immunoSEQ multiplex PCR, and its TCRdb copy is limited to in-frame clones, with some not included. That table is the source of V, J and clone size, and D and trimming were worked out from the DNA. The sample gives about 110,000 clones, 76% of which show up once; approximately 6.2% is in the top ten. The Seattle patients joined while their infection was active and were tracked longitudinally afterward.

The chain uses TRBV18 and TRBJ1-1; a possible D gene is TRBD1 (6 bases). The sequence derives from an elderly man with COVID-19, enrolled during active disease. Sequenced sample: peripheral blood. The CDR3 reads CASSPNAGGRNTEAFF. The CDR3 DNA sequence: TGTGCCAGCTCACCGAATGCCGGGGGGCGGAACACTGAAGCTTTCTTT.